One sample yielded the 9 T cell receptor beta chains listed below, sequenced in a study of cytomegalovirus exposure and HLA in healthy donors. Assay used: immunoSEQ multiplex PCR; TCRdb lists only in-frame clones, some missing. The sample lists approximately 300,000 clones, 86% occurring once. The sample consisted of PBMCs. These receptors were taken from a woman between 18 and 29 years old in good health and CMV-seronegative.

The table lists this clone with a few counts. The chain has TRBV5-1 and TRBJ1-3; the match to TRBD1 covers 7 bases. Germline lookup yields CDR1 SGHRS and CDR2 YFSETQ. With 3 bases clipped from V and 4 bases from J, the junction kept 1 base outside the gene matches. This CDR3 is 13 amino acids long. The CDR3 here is CASSSDRGNTIYF. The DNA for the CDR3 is TGCGCCAGCAGCTCGGACAGGGGAAACACCATATATTTT.

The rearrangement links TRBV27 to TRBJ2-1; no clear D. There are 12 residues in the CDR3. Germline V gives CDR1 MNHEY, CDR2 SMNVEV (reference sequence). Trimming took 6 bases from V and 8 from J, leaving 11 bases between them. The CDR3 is CASSPGSDEQFF. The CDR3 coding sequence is TGTGCCAGCAGCCCCGGGTCCGATGAGCAGTTCTTC.

CDR3 nucleotides: TGTGCCAGCAGCTTGTCTCGGGGTACAGATACGCAGTATTTT. Protein sequence: CASSLSRGTDTQYF. The chain uses TRBV5-4 and TRBJ2-3; weak D call: TRBD2 (5 bases). The V and J ends lost 1 base and 3 bases respectively, with 9 bases between them. This CDR3 contains 14 residues. Germline V gives CDR1 SGHNT, CDR2 YYREEE (reference sequence).

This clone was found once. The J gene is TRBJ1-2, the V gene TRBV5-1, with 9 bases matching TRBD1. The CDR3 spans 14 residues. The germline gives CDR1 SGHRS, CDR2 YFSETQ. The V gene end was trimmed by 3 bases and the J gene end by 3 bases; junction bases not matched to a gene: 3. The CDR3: CASSWTGEDYGYTF. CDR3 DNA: TGCGCCAGCAGCTGGACAGGGGAGGACTATGGCTACACCTTC. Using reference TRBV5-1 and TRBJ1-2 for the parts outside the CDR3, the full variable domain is KAGVTQTPRYLIKTRGQQVTLSCSPISGHRSVSWYQQTPGQGLQFLFEYFSETQRNKGNFPGRFSGRQFSNSRSEMNVSTLELGDSALYLCASSWTGEDYGYTFGSGTRLTVV.

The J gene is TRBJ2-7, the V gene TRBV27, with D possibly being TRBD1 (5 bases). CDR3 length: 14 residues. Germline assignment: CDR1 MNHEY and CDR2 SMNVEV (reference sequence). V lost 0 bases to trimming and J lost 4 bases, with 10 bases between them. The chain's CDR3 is CASSLSGPLYEQYF. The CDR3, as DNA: TGTGCCAGCAGTTTATCGGGGCCGCTTTACGAGCAGTACTTC.

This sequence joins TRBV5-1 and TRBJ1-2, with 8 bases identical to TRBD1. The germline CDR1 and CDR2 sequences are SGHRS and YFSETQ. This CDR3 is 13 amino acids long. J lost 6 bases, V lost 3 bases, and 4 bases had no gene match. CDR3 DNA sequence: TGCGCCAGCAGCTCGGACAGGGCGGATGGCTACACCTTC. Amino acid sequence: CASSSDRADGYTF.

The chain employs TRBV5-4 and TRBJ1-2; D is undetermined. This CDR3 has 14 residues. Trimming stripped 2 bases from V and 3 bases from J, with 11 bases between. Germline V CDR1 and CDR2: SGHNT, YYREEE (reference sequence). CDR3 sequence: CASSFDLAYYGYTF. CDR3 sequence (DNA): TGTGCCAGCAGCTTCGATCTCGCGTACTATGGCTACACCTTC.

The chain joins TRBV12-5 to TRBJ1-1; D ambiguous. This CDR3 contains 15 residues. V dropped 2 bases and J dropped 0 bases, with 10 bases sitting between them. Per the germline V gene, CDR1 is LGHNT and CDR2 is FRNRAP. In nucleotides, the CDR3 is TGTGCTAGTGGTTTGATGGTTAACATGAACACTGAAGCTTTCTTT. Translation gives CASGLMVNMNTEAFF.

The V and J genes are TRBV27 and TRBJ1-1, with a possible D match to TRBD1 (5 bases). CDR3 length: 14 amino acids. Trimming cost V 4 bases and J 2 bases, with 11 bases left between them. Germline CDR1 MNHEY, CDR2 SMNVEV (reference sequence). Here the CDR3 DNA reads TGTGCCAGCAGTTCCAATCAGGGTAACACTGAAGCTTTCTTT. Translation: CASSSNQGNTEAFF.